This T cell receptor beta chain was observed in a study of blood T cell repertoires in COVID-19. On the study more broadly: T cells, B-cell-depleted T cells, or PBMCs provided the cDNA or gDNA that served as material.

CDR1 and CDR2 from the germline V gene are MNHEY and SVGAGI. The V end lost 6 bases, the J end lost 5 bases, and 10 bases lay between the germline ends. This CDR3 comprises 12 residues. Libraries were prepared by immunoSEQ multiplex PCR; TCRdb keeps only in-frame clonotypes and omits some of them. Among some 300,000 clones listed, just under 90% were seen once. Seattle's enrolled individuals joined amid active infection and were then monitored longitudinally. Sequenced input: peripheral blood. This TCR derives from a woman aged 45-59 years with COVID-19, enrolled during active disease. This chain joins TRBV6-5 and TRBJ1-1, with D uncertain. The CDR3 bases are TGTGCCAGCAGGACTCCAAGAACTGAAGCTTTCTTT. It specifies CASRTPRTEAFF.